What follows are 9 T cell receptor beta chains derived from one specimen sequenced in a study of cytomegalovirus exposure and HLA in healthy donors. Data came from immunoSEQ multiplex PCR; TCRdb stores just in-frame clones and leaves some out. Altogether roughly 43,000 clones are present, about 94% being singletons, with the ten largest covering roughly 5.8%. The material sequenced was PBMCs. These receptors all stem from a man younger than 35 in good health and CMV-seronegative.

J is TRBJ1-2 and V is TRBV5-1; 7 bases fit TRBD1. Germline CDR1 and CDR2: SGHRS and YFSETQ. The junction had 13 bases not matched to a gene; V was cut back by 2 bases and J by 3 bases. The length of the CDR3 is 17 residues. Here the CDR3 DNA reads TGCGCCAGCAGCTTAGGCTATGGGGCAGGGGGGCACTATGGCTACACCTTC. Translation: CASSLGYGAGGHYGYTF.

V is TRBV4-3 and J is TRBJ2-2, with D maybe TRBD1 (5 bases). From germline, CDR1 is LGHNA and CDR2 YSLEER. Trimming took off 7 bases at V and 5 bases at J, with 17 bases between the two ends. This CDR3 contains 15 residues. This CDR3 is CASKTSRQGTGELFF. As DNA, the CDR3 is TGCGCCAGCAAGACCTCCCGGCAGGGAACCGGGGAGCTGTTTTTT.

The CDR3 loop reads CASSQAGPLEPQHF. The DNA of the CDR3 is TGCGCCAGCAGCCAAGCAGGTCCCCTGGAGCCCCAGCATTTT. The gene calls are TRBV4-1 and TRBJ1-5; D unresolved. From germline, CDR1 is MGHRA and CDR2 YSYEKL. The CDR3 is made up of 14 amino acids. V was clipped by 1 base and J by 8 bases, with 12 bases between them.

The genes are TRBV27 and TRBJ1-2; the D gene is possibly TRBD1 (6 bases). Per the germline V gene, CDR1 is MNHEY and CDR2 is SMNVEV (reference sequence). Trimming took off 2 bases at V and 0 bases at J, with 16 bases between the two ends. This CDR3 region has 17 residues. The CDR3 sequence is CASSLTTGSGANYGYTF. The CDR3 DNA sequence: TGTGCCAGCAGTTTAACGACAGGTAGCGGGGCTAACTATGGCTACACCTTC.

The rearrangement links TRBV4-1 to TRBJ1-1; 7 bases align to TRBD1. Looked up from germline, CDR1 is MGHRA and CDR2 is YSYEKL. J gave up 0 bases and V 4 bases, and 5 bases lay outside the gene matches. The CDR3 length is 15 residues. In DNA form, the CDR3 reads TGCGCCAGCAGCCGGATGGGACAGTTGAACACTGAAGCTTTCTTT. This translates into CASSRMGQLNTEAFF.

The CDR3 bases are TGTGCCAGCAGCTTACGCGGGTCCTCCTACAATGAGCAGTTCTTC. It specifies CASSLRGSSYNEQFF. This chain connects TRBV7-3 to TRBJ2-1, with D perhaps TRBD2 (5 bases). Trimming pared 2 bases from V and 0 bases from J, leaving 8 bases between. This CDR3 contains 15 residues. Germline values: CDR1 SGHTA, CDR2 FQGTGA.

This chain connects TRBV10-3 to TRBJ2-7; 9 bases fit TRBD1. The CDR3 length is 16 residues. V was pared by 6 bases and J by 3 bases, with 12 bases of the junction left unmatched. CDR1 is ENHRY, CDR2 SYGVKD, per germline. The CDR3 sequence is CAISPSGGQGIYEQYF. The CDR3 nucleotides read TGTGCCATCAGCCCGTCTGGGGGACAGGGTATCTACGAGCAGTACTTC.

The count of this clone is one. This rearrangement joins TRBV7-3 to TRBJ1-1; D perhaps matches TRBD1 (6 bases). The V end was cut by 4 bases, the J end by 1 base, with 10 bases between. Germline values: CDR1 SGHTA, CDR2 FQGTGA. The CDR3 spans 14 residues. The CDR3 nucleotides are TGTGCCAGCAGCTCGAGGACAGAGAACACTGAAGCTTTCTTT. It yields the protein CASSSRTENTEAFF.

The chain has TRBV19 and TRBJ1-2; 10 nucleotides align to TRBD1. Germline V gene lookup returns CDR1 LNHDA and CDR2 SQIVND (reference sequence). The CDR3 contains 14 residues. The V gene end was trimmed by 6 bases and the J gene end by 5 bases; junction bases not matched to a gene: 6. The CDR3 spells CASRPGQGWYGYTF. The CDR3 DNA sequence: TGTGCCAGTAGGCCGGGACAGGGGTGGTATGGCTACACCTTC. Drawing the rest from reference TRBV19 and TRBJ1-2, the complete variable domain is DGGITQSPKYLFRKEGQNVTLSCEQNLNHDAMYWYRQDPGQGLRLIYYSQIVNDFQKGDIAEGYSVSREKKESFPLTVTSAQKNPTAFYLCASRPGQGWYGYTFGSGTRLTVV.